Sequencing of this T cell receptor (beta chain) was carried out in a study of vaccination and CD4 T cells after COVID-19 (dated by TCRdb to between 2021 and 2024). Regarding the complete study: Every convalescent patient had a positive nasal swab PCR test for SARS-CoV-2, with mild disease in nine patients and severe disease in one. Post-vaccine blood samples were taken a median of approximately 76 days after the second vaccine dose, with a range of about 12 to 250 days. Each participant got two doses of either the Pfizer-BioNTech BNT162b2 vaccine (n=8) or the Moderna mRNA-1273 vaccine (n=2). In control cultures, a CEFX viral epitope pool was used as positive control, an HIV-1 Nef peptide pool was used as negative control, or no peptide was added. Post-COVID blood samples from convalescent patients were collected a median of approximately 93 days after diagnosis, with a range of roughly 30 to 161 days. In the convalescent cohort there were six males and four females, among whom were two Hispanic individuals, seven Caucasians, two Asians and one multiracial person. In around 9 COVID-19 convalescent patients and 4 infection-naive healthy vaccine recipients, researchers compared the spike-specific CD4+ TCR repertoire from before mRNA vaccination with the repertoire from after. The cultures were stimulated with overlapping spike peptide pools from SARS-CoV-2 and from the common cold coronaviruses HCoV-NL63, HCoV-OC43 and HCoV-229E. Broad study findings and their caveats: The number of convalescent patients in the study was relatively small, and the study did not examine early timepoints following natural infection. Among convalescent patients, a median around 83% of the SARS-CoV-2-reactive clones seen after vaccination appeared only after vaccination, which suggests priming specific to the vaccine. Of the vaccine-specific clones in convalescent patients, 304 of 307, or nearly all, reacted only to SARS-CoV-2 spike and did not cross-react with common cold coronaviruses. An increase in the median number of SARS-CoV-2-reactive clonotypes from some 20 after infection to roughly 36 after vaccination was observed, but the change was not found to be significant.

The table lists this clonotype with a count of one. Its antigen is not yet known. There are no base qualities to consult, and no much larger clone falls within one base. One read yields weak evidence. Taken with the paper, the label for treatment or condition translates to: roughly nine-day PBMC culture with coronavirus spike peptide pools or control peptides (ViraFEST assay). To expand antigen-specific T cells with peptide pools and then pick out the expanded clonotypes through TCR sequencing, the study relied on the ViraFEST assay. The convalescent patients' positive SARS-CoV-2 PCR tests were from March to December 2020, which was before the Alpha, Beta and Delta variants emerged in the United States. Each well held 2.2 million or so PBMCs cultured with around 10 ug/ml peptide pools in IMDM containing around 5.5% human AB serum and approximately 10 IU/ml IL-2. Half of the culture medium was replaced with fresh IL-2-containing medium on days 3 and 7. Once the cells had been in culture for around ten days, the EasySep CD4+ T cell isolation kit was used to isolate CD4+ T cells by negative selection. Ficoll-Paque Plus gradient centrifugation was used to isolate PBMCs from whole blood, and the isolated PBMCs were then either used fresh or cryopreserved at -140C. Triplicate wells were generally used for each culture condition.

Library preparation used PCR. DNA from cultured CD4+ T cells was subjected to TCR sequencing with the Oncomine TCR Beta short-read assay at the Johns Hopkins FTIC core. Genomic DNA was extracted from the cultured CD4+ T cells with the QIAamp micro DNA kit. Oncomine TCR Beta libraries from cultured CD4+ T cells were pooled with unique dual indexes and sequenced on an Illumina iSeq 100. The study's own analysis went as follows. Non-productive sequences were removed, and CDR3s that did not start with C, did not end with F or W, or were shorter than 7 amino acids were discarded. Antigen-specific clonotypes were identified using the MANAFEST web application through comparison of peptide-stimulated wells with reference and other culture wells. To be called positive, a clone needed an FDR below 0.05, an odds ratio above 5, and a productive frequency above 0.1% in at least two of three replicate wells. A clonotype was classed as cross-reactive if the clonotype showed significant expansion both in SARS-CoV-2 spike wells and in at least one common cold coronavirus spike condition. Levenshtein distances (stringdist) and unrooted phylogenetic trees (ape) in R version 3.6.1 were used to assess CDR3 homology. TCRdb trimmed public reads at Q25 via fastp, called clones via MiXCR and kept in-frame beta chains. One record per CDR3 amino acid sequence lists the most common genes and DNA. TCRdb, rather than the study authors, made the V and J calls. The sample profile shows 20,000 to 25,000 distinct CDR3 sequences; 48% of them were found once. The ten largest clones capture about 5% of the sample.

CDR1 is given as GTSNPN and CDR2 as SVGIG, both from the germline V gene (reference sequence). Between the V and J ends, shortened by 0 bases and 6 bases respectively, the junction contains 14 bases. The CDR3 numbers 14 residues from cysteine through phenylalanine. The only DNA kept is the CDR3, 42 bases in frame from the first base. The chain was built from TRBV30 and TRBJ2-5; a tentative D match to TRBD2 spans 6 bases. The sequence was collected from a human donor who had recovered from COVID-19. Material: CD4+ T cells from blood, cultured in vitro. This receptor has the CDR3 CAWSVSSGPKTQYF. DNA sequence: TGTGCCTGGAGTGTATCCAGCGGGCCGAAGACCCAGTACTTC.